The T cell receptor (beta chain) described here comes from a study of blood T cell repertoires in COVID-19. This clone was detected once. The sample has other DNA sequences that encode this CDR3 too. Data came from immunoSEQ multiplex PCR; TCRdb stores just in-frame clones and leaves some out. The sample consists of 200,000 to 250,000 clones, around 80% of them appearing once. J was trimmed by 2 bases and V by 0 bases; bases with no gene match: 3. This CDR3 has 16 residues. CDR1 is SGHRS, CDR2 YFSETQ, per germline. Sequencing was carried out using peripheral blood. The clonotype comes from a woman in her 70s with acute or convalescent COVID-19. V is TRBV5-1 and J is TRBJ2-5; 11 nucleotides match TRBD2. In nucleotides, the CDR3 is TGCGCCAGCAGCTTGGGGCTAGCGGGGGGTCAAGAGACCCAGTACTTC. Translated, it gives CASSLGLAGGQETQYF.